This passage covers 16 T cell receptor beta chains from one sample sequenced in a study of type 1 regulatory T cells. TCRdb called the reads again in MiXCR, with one record for every CDR3 protein. This sample has 60,000 to 80,000 distinct CDR3 sequences, with about 60% found just once. Their antigens remain unidentified. The sequenced sample consisted of cultured T cells, either the whole culture or a sorted T cell fraction (not recorded which). Subset here: Tr1-enriched cell product generated in vitro against host alloantigens. The receptors were sampled from a human donor in good health.

The rearrangement links TRBV12-3 or TRBV12-4 to TRBJ2-4, with no clear D. The length of the CDR3 is 13 residues. The germline V and J ends were trimmed by 3 bases and 6 bases, with 9 bases remaining between them. CDR3 sequence (DNA): TGTGCCAGCAGTTTTTCTAGTGGAAACATTCAGTACTTC. Protein product: CASSFSSGNIQYF.

The rearrangement joins TRBV7-8 to TRBJ1-2, with D unclear. V was pared by 2 bases and J by 0 bases, with 13 bases between. The CDR3 consists of 16 residues. Germline V gene lookup returns CDR1 SGHVS and CDR2 FQNEAQ. This CDR3 reads CASSLFRTTTNYGYTF. As DNA, the CDR3 is TGTGCCAGCAGCTTATTTCGGACCACGACTAACTATGGCTACACCTTC.

The V call is TRBV4-2, the J call TRBJ1-1, with 11 bases aligning to TRBD1. The junction had 2 bases not matched to a gene; V was cut back by 4 bases and J by 1 base. This CDR3 has 15 amino acids. Germline V CDR1 and CDR2: LGHNA, YNFKEQ. The CDR3 DNA sequence: TGTGCCAGCAGCCGCGGACAGGGGGCGAACACTGAAGCTTTCTTT. It yields the protein CASSRGQGANTEAFF.

The rearrangement joins TRBV3-1 to TRBJ2-5, with TRBD2 matching 8 bases. The CDR3 has 14 amino acids. The germline V gene encodes CDR1 LGHDT and CDR2 YNNKEL (reference sequence). V was clipped by 5 bases and J by 9 bases; unmatched bases: 11. CDR3 DNA: TGTGCCAGCAGCACTAGCGGAAGTAGGTGGGCCCAGTACTTC. This sequence encodes CASSTSGSRWAQYF.

CDR3 region: CAWSVGSSGRDNTGELFF. In DNA, the CDR3 is TGTGCCTGGAGTGTAGGGTCTAGCGGGAGGGATAACACCGGGGAGCTGTTTTTT. The chain carries TRBV30 and TRBJ2-2; 12 bases map to TRBD2. After removal of 0 bases from V and 2 bases from J, the junction contained 7 bases not matched to a gene. Germline CDR1 GTSNPN, CDR2 SVGIG (reference sequence). This CDR3 is built from 18 residues.

The genes are TRBV5-1 and TRBJ1-5; 7 bases match TRBD1. J gave up 0 bases and V 3 bases, and 3 bases lay outside the gene matches. The CDR3 is 15 residues long. Germline CDR1 is SGHRS and CDR2 is YFSETQ. CDR3 amino acids: CASSWDSNSNQPQHF. CDR3 nucleotide sequence: TGCGCCAGCAGCTGGGACAGTAATAGCAATCAGCCCCAGCATTTT.

With respect to this clonotype: A junction end diverges from the germline sequence, so it may reflect a read error. The chain joins TRBV19 to TRBJ2-7; TRBD1 agrees at 8 bases. CDR3 length: 15 residues. Germline V gene data show CDR1 as LNHDA and CDR2 as SQIVND (reference sequence). CDR3 nucleotides: TGTGCCAGTAGTATTGTGGCAGGGGGCTCCTATGAGCAGTACTTC. Amino acids: CASSIVAGGSYEQYF.

The rearrangement links TRBV27 to TRBJ2-3; either TRBD1 or TRBD2 may fit D (5 bases each). The germline V and J ends were trimmed by 3 bases and 4 bases, with 17 bases remaining between them. Germline V lookup: CDR1 MNHEY, CDR2 SMNVEV (reference sequence). The CDR3 consists of 16 residues. CDR3 sequence reads: CASSFWGSTNADTQYF. CDR3 nucleotides: TGTGCCAGCAGTTTTTGGGGGAGTACTAATGCAGATACGCAGTATTTT.

In this sample, this clonotype turned up a few times. The chain uses TRBV28 and TRBJ2-7; D may correspond to TRBD1 or TRBD2 (5 bases each). Between the trimmed V and J ends, which lost 6 bases and 1 base, there was a span of 22 bases. In germline, CDR1 is MDHEN, CDR2 SYDVKM. The CDR3 loop spans 17 amino acids. The CDR3 reads CASSRDPKVSGSYEQYF. Written as DNA, the CDR3 is TGTGCCAGCAGCCGGGACCCTAAGGTGTCCGGATCCTACGAGCAGTACTTC.

J is TRBJ2-1 and V is TRBV7-9, with D possibly being TRBD2 (5 bases). Germline CDR1 reads SEHNR; CDR2 reads FQNEAQ (reference sequence). This CDR3 has 17 amino acids. V lost 2 bases, J lost 3 bases, and 17 bases lay in between. The DNA of the CDR3 is TGTGCCAGCAGCTTACTCCTAGCTACTAACTACTACAATGAGCAGTTCTTC. Translating gives CASSLLLATNYYNEQFF.

This clonotype has at least ten counts. The J gene is TRBJ2-1, the V gene TRBV6-2 or TRBV6-3; D gene unclear. The CDR3 loop spans 11 amino acids. The V end was cut by 3 bases, the J end by 10 bases, with 7 bases between. CDR1 and CDR2 (germline): MNHEY, SVGEGT. CDR3 residues: CASSYFLEQFF. The DNA for the CDR3 is TGTGCCAGCAGTTATTTTCTAGAGCAGTTCTTC.

The chain links TRBV5-4 to TRBJ1-3; unclear D gene. There are 16 residues in the CDR3. V was trimmed by 4 bases and J by 2 bases, leaving 16 bases between them. Germline assignment: CDR1 SGHNT and CDR2 YYREEE (reference sequence). Written as DNA, the CDR3 is TGTGCCAGCAGCCTCCTCGCCGGAAGTACTGGAAACACCATATATTTT. Translated: CASSLLAGSTGNTIYF.

The rearrangement links TRBV20-1 to TRBJ2-3, with 10 positions matching TRBD2. The V segment lost 4 bases and the J segment 3 bases; nucleotides outside the gene matches: 4. The CDR3 has 14 residues. The V gene's germline CDR1 is DFQATT and CDR2 SNEGSKA (reference sequence). The CDR3 DNA reads TGCAGTGCTAAGAGCGGGAGGGGTACAGATACGCAGTATTTT. It translates to CSAKSGRGTDTQYF.

This clonotype has more than one count but fewer than ten. This chain uses TRBV6-5 with TRBJ2-7; D unresolved. The length of the CDR3 is 15 residues. The germline V gene encodes CDR1 MNHEY and CDR2 SVGAGI. Trimming removed 0 bases from V and 0 bases from J, with 9 bases in between. Written as DNA, the CDR3 is TGTGCCAGCAGTTACTCTTCCCGGGCCTCCTACGAGCAGTACTTC. Translated, it gives CASSYSSRASYEQYF.

The chain employs TRBV20-1 and TRBJ2-1; 8 bases are a match to TRBD2. V gave up 3 bases and J gave up 0 bases; unmatched junction bases: 1. Germline V gives CDR1 DFQATT, CDR2 SNEGSKA (reference sequence). CDR3 length: 14 amino acids. In DNA, the CDR3 is TGCAGTGCTAGGGGGACTAGCTCCTACAATGAGCAGTTCTTC. It translates to CSARGTSSYNEQFF.

This chain joins TRBV20-1 and TRBJ2-3; D not certain. The length of the CDR3 is 15 residues. Germline CDR1 and CDR2: DFQATT and SNEGSKA (reference sequence). V was clipped by 0 bases and J by 7 bases, with 17 bases between them. In DNA form, the CDR3 reads TGCAGTGCTAGAGATACGACTGCGACCGTGCATACGCAGTATTTT. Translation gives CSARDTTATVHTQYF.